The TCR beta chain described here comes from a study of CD8+ T cells in alopecia areata. This CDR3 is 14 amino acids long. V was trimmed by 5 bases and J by 2 bases, leaving 13 bases between them. Germline V CDR1 and CDR2: SGHAT, FQNNGV. After isolation, RNA underwent reverse transcription to generate cDNA as the sequencing template. Here immunoSEQ multiplex PCR was the method, and the copy in TCRdb shows in-frame clones only, minus some. The sample lists a few thousand clones; around 65% were seen once. This chain connects TRBV11-2 to TRBJ2-7; unclear D gene. The TCR was taken from a human donor in good health. Source material: skin. The CDR3 nucleotides read TGTGCCAGCAGCCCGCCGGGCGGTACCTACGAGCAGTACTTC. Its protein product is CASSPPGGTYEQYF.